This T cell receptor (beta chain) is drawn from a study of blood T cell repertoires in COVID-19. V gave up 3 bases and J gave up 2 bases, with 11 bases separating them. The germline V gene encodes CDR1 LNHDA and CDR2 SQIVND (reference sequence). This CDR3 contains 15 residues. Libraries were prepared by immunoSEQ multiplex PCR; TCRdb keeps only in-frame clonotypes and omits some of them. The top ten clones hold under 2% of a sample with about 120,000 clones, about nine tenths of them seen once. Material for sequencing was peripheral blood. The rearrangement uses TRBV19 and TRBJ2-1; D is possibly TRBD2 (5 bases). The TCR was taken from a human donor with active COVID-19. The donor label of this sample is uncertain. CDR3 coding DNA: TGTGCCAGTAGTATCGGGATCCGAGCCTACAATGAGCAGTTCTTC. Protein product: CASSIGIRAYNEQFF.